This T cell receptor (beta chain) was recovered during a study of blood T cell repertoires in COVID-19. Overall study: Sample material is recorded as cDNA or gDNA derived from T cells, B-cell-depleted T cells, or PBMCs.

This CDR3 has 12 residues. Looked up from germline, CDR1 is SGHKS and CDR2 is YYEKEE (reference sequence). V lost 2 bases to trimming and J lost 7 bases, with 9 bases between them. Notes on this clone: This sample also contains other DNA sequences that code for the same CDR3.

In the original processing: Amplification from reference gene primers served as the basis for estimated nucleated cell counts. Only in-frame clones appear in the TCRdb table, and some are missing; sequencing was by immunoSEQ multiplex PCR. V, J and clone size were drawn from that table, and D and trimming were deduced from the DNA. The sample shows 200,000 to 250,000 clones, roughly 81% of them seen only once. The clonotype originates from a man in his forties or fifties who had recovered from COVID-19. Sequenced material: peripheral blood. The chain is built from TRBV5-5 and TRBJ1-2; no clear D. CDR3 amino acids: CASSFRGGGYTF. The CDR3 coding sequence is TGTGCCAGCAGCTTCCGGGGAGGTGGCTACACCTTC.